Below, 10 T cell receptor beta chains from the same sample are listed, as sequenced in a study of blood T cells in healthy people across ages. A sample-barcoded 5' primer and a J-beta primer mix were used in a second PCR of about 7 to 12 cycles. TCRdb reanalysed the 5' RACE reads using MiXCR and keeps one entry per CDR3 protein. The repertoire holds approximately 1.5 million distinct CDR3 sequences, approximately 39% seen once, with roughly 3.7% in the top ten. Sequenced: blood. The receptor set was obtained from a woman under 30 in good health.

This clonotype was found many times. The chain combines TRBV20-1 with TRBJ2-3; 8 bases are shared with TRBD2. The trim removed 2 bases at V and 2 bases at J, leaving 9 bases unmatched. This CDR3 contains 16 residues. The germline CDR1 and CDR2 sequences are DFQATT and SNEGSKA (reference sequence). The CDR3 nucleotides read TGCAGTGCTAGAACCCCGGGCGGGGGGCCCACAGATACGCAGTATTTT. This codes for CSARTPGGGPTDTQYF.

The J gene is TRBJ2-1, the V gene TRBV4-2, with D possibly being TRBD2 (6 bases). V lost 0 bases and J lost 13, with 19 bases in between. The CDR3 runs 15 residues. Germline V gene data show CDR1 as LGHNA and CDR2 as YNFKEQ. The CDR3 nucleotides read TGTGCCAGCAGCCAAGATTTGGGGCGGAGGGAGACCCAGTTCTTC. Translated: CASSQDLGRRETQFF.

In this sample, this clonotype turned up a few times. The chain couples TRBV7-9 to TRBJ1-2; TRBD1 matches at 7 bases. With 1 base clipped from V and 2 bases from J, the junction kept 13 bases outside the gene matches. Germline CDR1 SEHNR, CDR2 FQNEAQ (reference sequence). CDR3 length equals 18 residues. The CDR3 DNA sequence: TGTGCCAGCAGCTTAGAGCGTGTGACAGGGACGCGCAACTATGGCTACACCTTC. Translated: CASSLERVTGTRNYGYTF. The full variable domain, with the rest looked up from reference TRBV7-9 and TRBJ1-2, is DTGVSQNPRHKITKRGQNVTFRCDPISEHNRLYWYRQTLGQGPEFLTYFQNEAQLEKSRLLSDRFSAERPKGSFSTLEIQRTEQGDSAMYLCASSLERVTGTRNYGYTFGSGTRLTVV.

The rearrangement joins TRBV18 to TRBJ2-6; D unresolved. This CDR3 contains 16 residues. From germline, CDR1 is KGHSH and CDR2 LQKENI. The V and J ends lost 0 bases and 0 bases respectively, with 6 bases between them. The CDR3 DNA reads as TGTGCCAGCTCACCACCTCAGAGCTCTGGGGCCAACGTCCTGACTTTC. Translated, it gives CASSPPQSSGANVLTF.

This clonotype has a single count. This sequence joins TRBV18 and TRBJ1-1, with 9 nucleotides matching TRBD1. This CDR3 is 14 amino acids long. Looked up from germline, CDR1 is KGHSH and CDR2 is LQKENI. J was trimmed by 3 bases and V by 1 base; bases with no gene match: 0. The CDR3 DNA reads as TGTGCCAGCTCACCACGGGACAGGGACACTGAAGCTTTCTTT. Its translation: CASSPRDRDTEAFF. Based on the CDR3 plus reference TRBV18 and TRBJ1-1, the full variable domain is NAGVMQNPRHLVRRRGQEARLRCSPMKGHSHVYWYRQLPEEGLKFMVYLQKENIIDESGMPKERFSAEFPKEGPSILRIQQVVRGDSAAYFCASSPRDRDTEAFFGQGTRLTVV.

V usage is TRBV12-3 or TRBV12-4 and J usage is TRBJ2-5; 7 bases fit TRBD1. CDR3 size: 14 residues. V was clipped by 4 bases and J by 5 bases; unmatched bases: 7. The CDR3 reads CASSSTGLRETQYF. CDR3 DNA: TGTGCCAGCAGTTCGACAGGGCTCCGGGAGACCCAGTACTTC.

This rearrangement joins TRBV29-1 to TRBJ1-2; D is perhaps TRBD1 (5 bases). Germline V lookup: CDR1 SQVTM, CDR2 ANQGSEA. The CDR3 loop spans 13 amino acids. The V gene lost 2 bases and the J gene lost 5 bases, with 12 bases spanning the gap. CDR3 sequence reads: CSVERQNIYGYTF. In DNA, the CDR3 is TGCAGCGTTGAAAGACAGAACATTTATGGCTACACCTTC.

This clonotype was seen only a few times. CDR3: CASSVGTGMDGYTF. Written as DNA, the CDR3 is TGTGCCAGCAGCGTAGGAACAGGGATGGATGGCTACACCTTC. The rearrangement joins TRBV9 to TRBJ1-2; D possibly corresponds to TRBD1 (6 bases). CDR3 length equals 14 residues. Trimming shortened V by 0 bases and J by 6 bases, and 12 bases separated the two germline ends. Per the germline V gene, CDR1 is SGDLS and CDR2 is YYNGEE.

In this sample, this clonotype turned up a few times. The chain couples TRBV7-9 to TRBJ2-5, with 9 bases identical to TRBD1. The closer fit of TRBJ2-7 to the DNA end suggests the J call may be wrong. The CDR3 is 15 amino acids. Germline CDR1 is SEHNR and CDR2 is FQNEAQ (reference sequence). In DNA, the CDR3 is TGTGCCAGCAGCTTAGCCCCGGGACAGGGTTACGAGCAGTACTTC. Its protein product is CASSLAPGQGYEQYF.

The CDR3 here is CASSPQGISNYGYTF. The CDR3 DNA reads as TGTGCCAGCAGCCCTCAGGGGATATCTAACTATGGCTACACCTTC. The chain combines TRBV5-5 with TRBJ1-2, with a tentative D call TRBD1 (6 bases). Germline CDR1 and CDR2: SGHKS and YYEKEE (reference sequence). V shed 4 bases and J shed 0 bases, with 13 bases lying between them. The CDR3 is 15 residues long.